Following are 9 T cell receptor beta chains from one sample sequenced in a study of blood T cell repertoires in COVID-19. Generated by immunoSEQ multiplex PCR, the TCRdb table keeps only in-frame clones and is missing some. This table has over 85,000 clones, around four fifths appearing once. The specimen sequenced was peripheral blood. The receptor set was obtained from a man in his forties or fifties with acute or convalescent COVID-19.

The chain carries TRBV3-1 (or the pseudogene TRBV3-2) and TRBJ2-1; D gene uncertain. Trimming pared 1 base from V and 0 bases from J, leaving 7 bases between. Germline V gene lookup returns CDR1 LGHDT and CDR2 YNNKEL (reference sequence). The CDR3 sequence is 15 residues long. In nucleotides, the CDR3 is TGTGCCAGCAGCCAAGGCGGTGGCTCCTACAATGAGCAGTTCTTC. Its translation is CASSQGGGSYNEQFF.

This clone was counted only a few times. V and J are TRBV2 and TRBJ1-3; unclear D gene. The length of the CDR3 is 14 residues. The V end was cut by 5 bases, the J end by 4 bases, with 12 bases between. CDR1 is SNHLY and CDR2 is FYNNEI in the germline V gene. The CDR3 region is CASSTTQLGNTIYF. The CDR3 nucleotides are TGTGCCAGCAGTACCACACAGCTAGGAAACACCATATATTTT.

This CDR3 is CASSRAGLFSGNTIYF. CDR3 sequence (DNA): TGTGCCAGTAGTAGGGCGGGTCTTTTCTCTGGAAACACCATATATTTT. The rearrangement uses TRBV19 and TRBJ1-3, with D hard to call. This CDR3 region has 16 residues. The germline V gene has CDR1 LNHDA and CDR2 SQIVND (reference sequence). The V end was cut by 4 bases, the J end by 0 bases, with 13 bases between.

V usage is TRBV28 and J usage is TRBJ2-7; 11 bases agree with TRBD2. After removal of 6 bases from V and 4 bases from J, the junction contained 8 bases not matched to a gene. The V gene's germline CDR1 is MDHEN and CDR2 SYDVKM. The CDR3 loop spans 15 amino acids. Here the CDR3 DNA reads TGTGCCAGCAGGGATCCCGGGACTAGCGGTTACGAGCAGTACTTC. Protein product: CASRDPGTSGYEQYF.

The chain is built from TRBV30 and TRBJ2-5, with D possibly being TRBD2 (5 bases). Germline assignment: CDR1 GTSNPN and CDR2 SVGIG (reference sequence). The CDR3 loop spans 11 amino acids. Trimming removed 3 bases from V and 7 bases from J, with 9 bases in between. CDR3 nucleotide sequence: TGTGCCTGGAGGGACTCGGGGACCCAGTACTTC. Residues: CAWRDSGTQYF.

The chain employs TRBV2 and TRBJ2-4; 8 positions match TRBD1. The CDR3 is made up of 14 amino acids. CDR1 is SNHLY and CDR2 is FYNNEI in the germline V gene. The V gene end was trimmed by 5 bases and the J gene end by 6 bases; junction bases not matched to a gene: 6. This CDR3 is CASSLTGVGNIQYF. DNA for the CDR3: TGTGCCAGCAGTTTGACAGGGGTCGGAAACATTCAGTACTTC. Supplemented by reference TRBV2 and TRBJ2-4, the full variable domain reads EPEVTQTPSHQVTQMGQEVILRCVPISNHLYFYWYRQILGQKVEFLVSFYNNEISEKSEIFDDQFSVERPDGSNFTLKIRSTKLEDSAMYFCASSLTGVGNIQYFGAGTRLSVL.

The J gene is TRBJ2-3, the V gene TRBV27; TRBD2 matches at 10 bases. The trim removed 5 bases at V and 1 base at J, leaving 6 bases unmatched. The CDR3 runs 16 residues. The V gene's germline CDR1 is MNHEY and CDR2 SMNVEV (reference sequence). Written as DNA, the CDR3 is TGTGCCAGCAGTCCTGAGCGGGGGGGCCGCACAGATACGCAGTATTTT. Translated: CASSPERGGRTDTQYF.

The V and J genes are TRBV5-1 and TRBJ1-1; 7 bases fit TRBD1. V trimming: 4 bases; J trimming: 1 base; junction bases outside the gene matches: 7. CDR3 length equals 15 residues. Germline V lookup: CDR1 SGHRS, CDR2 YFSETQ. CDR3 amino acids: CASSARQGGNTEAFF. The CDR3 nucleotides are TGCGCCAGCAGCGCCAGACAGGGTGGGAACACTGAAGCTTTCTTT.

The J gene is TRBJ1-2, the V gene TRBV5-3, with a weak D call TRBD1 (5 bases). TRBV5-3 is placed among ORFs of uncertain function. This CDR3 region has 11 residues. V shed 6 bases and J shed 8 bases, with 11 bases lying between them. The CDR3 DNA is TGTGCCAGAACGACAGATATGGGCTACACCTTC. Translated, it gives CARTTDMGYTF.